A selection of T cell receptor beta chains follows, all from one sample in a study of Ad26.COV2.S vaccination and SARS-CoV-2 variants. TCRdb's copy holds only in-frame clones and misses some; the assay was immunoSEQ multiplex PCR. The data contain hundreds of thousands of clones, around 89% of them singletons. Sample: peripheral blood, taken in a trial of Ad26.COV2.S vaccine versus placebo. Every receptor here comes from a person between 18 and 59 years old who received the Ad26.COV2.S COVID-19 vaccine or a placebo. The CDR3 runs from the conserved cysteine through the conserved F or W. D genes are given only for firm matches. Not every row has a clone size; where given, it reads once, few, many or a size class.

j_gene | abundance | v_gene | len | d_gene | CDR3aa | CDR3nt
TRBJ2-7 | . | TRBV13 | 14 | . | CASSLEGRDYEQYF | TGTGCCAGCAGCTTAGAGGGACGGGACTACGAGCAGTACTTC
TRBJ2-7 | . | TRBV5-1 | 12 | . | CASSLKGYEQYF | TGCGCCAGCAGCTTGAAGGGATACGAGCAGTACTTC
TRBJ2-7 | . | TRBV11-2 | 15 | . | CASSPEAGSAHEQYF | TGTGCCAGCAGCCCCGAGGCGGGGAGTGCCCACGAGCAGTACTTC
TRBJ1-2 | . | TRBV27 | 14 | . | CASRPQGFTYGYTF | TGTGCCAGCAGACCACAGGGCTTTACCTATGGCTACACCTTC
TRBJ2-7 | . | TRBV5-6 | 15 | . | CASSVNTAPNYEQYF | TGTGCCAGCAGCGTCAACACCGCACCTAACTACGAGCAGTACTTC
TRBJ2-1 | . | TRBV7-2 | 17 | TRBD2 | CASSLFLAGGPLEEQFF | TGTGCCAGCAGCTTATTCCTAGCGGGGGGGCCTTTGGAGGAGCAGTTCTTC
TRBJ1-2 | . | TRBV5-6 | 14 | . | CASSSLAGDYGYTF | TGTGCCAGCAGCAGCTTAGCGGGGGACTATGGCTACACCTTC
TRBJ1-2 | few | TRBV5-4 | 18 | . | CASSLGVIRFGMNYGYTF | TGTGCCAGCAGCTTAGGCGTGATCCGCTTTGGTATGAACTATGGCTACACCTTC
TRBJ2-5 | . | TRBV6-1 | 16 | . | CASSEMAGELQETQYF | TGTGCCAGCAGTGAAATGGCAGGGGAACTCCAAGAGACCCAGTACTTC
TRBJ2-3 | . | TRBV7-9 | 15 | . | CASSFDRTITPTQYF | TGTGCCAGCAGCTTTGACAGAACAATTACACCTACGCAGTATTTT
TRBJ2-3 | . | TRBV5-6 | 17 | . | CASSSGFKGSGTDTQYF | TGTGCCAGCAGCTCCGGATTTAAAGGGTCCGGCACAGATACGCAGTATTTT
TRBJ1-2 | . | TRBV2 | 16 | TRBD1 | CASSEASPRTGYGYTF | TGTGCCAGCAGTGAAGCGTCCCCTAGGACAGGCTATGGCTACACCTTC
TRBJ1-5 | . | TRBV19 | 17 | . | CASSKGGQTYSNQPQHF | TGTGCCAGTAGTAAGGGCGGACAGACCTATAGCAATCAGCCCCAGCATTTT
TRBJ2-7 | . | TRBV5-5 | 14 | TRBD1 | CASSMTGNIYEQYF | TGTGCCAGCAGCATGACAGGGAACATCTACGAGCAGTACTTC
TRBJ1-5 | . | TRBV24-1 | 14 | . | CATSEAGPDQPQHF | TGTGCCACCAGTGAAGCGGGACCCGATCAGCCCCAGCATTTT
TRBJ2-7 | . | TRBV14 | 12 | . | CASSQEGRGLYF | TGTGCCAGCAGCCAAGAAGGAAGGGGGTTGTACTTC
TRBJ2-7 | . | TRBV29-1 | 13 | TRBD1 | CSVAGQGDYEQYF | TGCAGCGTCGCGGGACAGGGGGACTACGAGCAGTACTTC
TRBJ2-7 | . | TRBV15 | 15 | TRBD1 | CATSRAGTGGSEQYF | TGTGCCACCAGCAGAGCCGGGACAGGGGGGTCCGAGCAGTACTTC
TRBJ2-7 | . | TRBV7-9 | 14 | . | CASSDAGQNYEQYF | TGTGCCAGCAGCGACGCGGGACAGAACTACGAGCAGTACTTC
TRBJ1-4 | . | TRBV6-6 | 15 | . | CASSDRGSANEKLFF | TGTGCCAGCAGTGATAGGGGAAGCGCTAATGAAAAACTGTTTTTT
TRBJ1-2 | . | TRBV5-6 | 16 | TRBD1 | CASSLVSWQGALGYTF | TGTGCCAGCAGCTTGGTGTCGTGGCAGGGGGCGCTTGGCTACACCTTC
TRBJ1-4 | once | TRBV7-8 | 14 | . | CASSRGLRNEKLFF | TGTGCCAGCAGCCGCGGACTCCGGAATGAAAAACTGTTTTTT
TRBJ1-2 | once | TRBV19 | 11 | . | CASSLREGYTF | TGTGCCAGTAGTCTCAGGGAGGGCTACACCTTC
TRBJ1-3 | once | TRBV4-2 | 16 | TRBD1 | CASSRTTGGTGNTIYF | TGTGCCAGCAGCCGAACGACAGGGGGCACCGGAAACACCATATATTTT
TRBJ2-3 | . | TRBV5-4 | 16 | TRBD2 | CASSLGAGGLIDTQYF | TGTGCCAGCAGCTTGGGAGCGGGGGGGCTTATAGATACGCAGTATTTT
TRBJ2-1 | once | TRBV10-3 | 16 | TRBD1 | CAISNSGTGGYNEQFF | TGTGCCATCAGTAATTCCGGGACAGGGGGTTACAATGAGCAGTTCTTC
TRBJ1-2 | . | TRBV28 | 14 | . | CASREDGRAHGYTF | TGTGCCAGCAGGGAGGACGGACGGGCCCATGGCTACACCTTC
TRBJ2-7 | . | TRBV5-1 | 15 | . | CASSPGDTDTYEQYF | TGCGCCAGCAGCCCAGGGGACACCGATACCTACGAGCAGTACTTC
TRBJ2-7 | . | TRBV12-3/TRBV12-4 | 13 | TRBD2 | CASSFGGGYEQYF | TGTGCCAGCAGTTTCGGGGGGGGCTACGAGCAGTACTTC
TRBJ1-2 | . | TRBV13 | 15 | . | CASSLRDTHNYGYTF | TGTGCCAGCAGCTTACGGGACACCCATAACTATGGCTACACCTTC
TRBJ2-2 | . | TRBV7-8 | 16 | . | CASSLVWGRGAGELFF | TGTGCCAGCAGCTTAGTATGGGGGCGAGGGGCCGGGGAGCTGTTTTTT
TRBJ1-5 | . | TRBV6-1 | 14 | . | CASSEWQGEQPQHF | TGTGCCAGCAGTGAATGGCAGGGAGAACAGCCCCAGCATTTT
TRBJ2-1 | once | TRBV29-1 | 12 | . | CSVVIQHNEQFF | TGCAGCGTTGTTATTCAACACAATGAGCAGTTCTTC
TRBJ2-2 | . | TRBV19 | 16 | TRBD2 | CASSVLAGGDTGELFF | TGTGCCAGTAGTGTCTTAGCGGGGGGTGACACCGGGGAGCTGTTTTTT
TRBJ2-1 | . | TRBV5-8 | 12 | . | CASSLELNEQFF | TGTGCCAGCAGCTTGGAGCTCAATGAGCAGTTCTTC
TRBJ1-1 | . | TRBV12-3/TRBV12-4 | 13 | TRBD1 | CASSKQGYTEAFF | TGTGCCAGCAGTAAACAGGGGTACACTGAAGCTTTCTTT
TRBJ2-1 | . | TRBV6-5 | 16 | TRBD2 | CASSYATSGFYNEQFF | TGTGCCAGCAGTTACGCGACTAGCGGATTCTACAATGAGCAGTTCTTC